A single sample is the source of the 15 T cell receptor beta chains below, sequenced in a study of T cells in Graves' hyperthyroidism and ophthalmopathy. RNA transcripts were the template for amplifying TCR beta CDR3 regions. An initial round of RT-PCR targeting the TCR CDR3 relied on the HTBI primer set. Using its own MiXCR run on the multiplex PCR reads, TCRdb lists one record per CDR3 protein. In the table there are nearly 110,000 distinct CDR3 sequences, approximately 16% of which are singletons. The sample consisted of blood. The receptors were sampled from a woman aged 50 to 65 with Graves' hyperthyroidism.

The chain has TRBV5-5 and TRBJ2-7; no definite D call. Germline lookup yields CDR1 SGHKS and CDR2 YYEKEE (reference sequence). CDR3 length: 11 residues. V lost 3 bases and J 3 bases, leaving 4 bases between the germline ends. The CDR3 DNA sequence: TGTGCCAGCAGCTCGGTCTACGAGCAGTACTTC. Translated, it gives CASSSVYEQYF. The whole variable domain, remainder taken from reference TRBV5-5 and TRBJ2-7, is DAGVTQSPTHLIKTRGQQVTLRCSPISGHKSVSWYQQVLGQGPQFIFQYYEKEERGRGNFPDRFSARQFPNYSSELNVNALLLGDSALYLCASSSVYEQYFGPGTRLTVT.

This clonotype was recorded many times. The V gene is TRBV20-1, the J gene TRBJ2-3, with D unclear. V was cut by 3 bases and J by 1 base, with 5 bases left in between. Germline V gives CDR1 DFQATT, CDR2 SNEGSKA (reference sequence). This CDR3 is built from 12 residues. The CDR3 nucleotides are TGCAGTGCTAGGTCGGGCACAGATACGCAGTATTTT. This translates into CSARSGTDTQYF.

This clonotype was counted many times. J is TRBJ2-7 and V is TRBV18; D is uncertain. Trimming removed 6 bases at V and 3 bases at J, with 12 bases between. Germline lookup yields CDR1 KGHSH and CDR2 LQKENI. The CDR3 extends over 13 amino acids. In nucleotides, the CDR3 is TGTGCCAGCTCCCCCCTCCAGGACTACGAGCAGTACGTC. This gives the protein CASSPLQDYEQYV.

This clonotype came up many times. The genes are TRBV27 and TRBJ2-1; D perhaps matches TRBD2 (5 bases). Germline lookup yields CDR1 MNHEY and CDR2 SMNVEV (reference sequence). Trimming pared 3 bases from V and 6 bases from J, leaving 21 bases between. The CDR3 totals 17 residues. As DNA, the CDR3 is TGTGCCAGCAGTTTCTCGGGGTCCTTCACCCGGATCAATGAGCAGTTCTTC. Translating gives CASSFSGSFTRINEQFF.

This clonotype was seen ten or more times. The rearrangement links TRBV18 to TRBJ1-3; 9 bases map to TRBD1. The V gene's germline CDR1 is KGHSH and CDR2 LQKENI. J gave up 2 bases and V 5 bases, and 7 bases lay outside the gene matches. This CDR3 is 16 amino acids long. The CDR3 region is CASSRRQGDTGNTIYF. The CDR3 region has the DNA TGTGCCAGCTCAAGACGACAGGGGGATACTGGAAACACCATATATTTT.

This clonotype was detected many times. The CDR3 loop reads CASSPTGGNTGELFF. CDR3 nucleotide sequence: TGTGCCAGCAGTCCCACAGGGGGCAACACCGGGGAGCTGTTTTTT. This rearrangement joins TRBV6-1 to TRBJ2-2; 9 bases match TRBD1. The CDR3 totals 15 residues. Germline lookup yields CDR1 MNHNS and CDR2 SASEGT. With 5 bases clipped from V and 2 bases from J, the junction kept 3 bases outside the gene matches.

The V gene is TRBV6-5, the J gene TRBJ2-1; 8 bases are a match to TRBD2. This CDR3 is 17 amino acids long. Trimming at V came to 0 bases and at J to 4 bases, leaving 8 bases not matched to a gene. From germline, CDR1 is MNHEY and CDR2 SVGAGI. CDR3 residues: CASSYSAGAGNYNEQFF. The CDR3 DNA reads TGTGCCAGCAGTTACTCAGCGGGAGCCGGAAATTACAATGAGCAGTTCTTC.

This clonotype was observed many times. This chain joins TRBV30 and TRBJ1-4; D uncertain. CDR3 size: 17 residues. Per germline, CDR1 GTSNPN and CDR2 SVGIG (reference sequence). V was clipped by 3 bases and J by 4 bases, with 21 bases between them. The CDR3, as DNA: TGTGCCTGGAGGCCAGGAACAAGGACGGCCCATAATGAAAAACTGTTTTTT. It translates to CAWRPGTRTAHNEKLFF.

This clonotype occurred many times. V is TRBV12-3 or TRBV12-4 and J is TRBJ2-5; D unclear. This CDR3 is built from 13 residues. Trimming pared 7 bases from V and 4 bases from J, leaving 13 bases between. The CDR3 loop reads CASTLGWGETQYF. DNA for the CDR3: TGTGCCAGCACTCTAGGGTGGGGAGAGACCCAGTACTTC.

Many counts were recorded for this clonotype. The chain links TRBV5-1 to TRBJ2-1; either TRBD1 or TRBD2 may fit D (5 bases each). Trimming took off 4 bases at V and 3 bases at J, with 17 bases between the two ends. The CDR3 consists of 16 residues. CDR1 and CDR2 from the germline V gene are SGHRS and YFSETQ. CDR3 nucleotides: TGCGCCAGCAGCGGGACCGGGACGGAAAACTACAATGAGCAGTTCTTC. Protein sequence: CASSGTGTENYNEQFF.

CDR3 in DNA: TGTGCCAGCAGCCCGGGACTAGCGGGCACCGGGGAGCTGTTTTTT. It is translated as CASSPGLAGTGELFF. The chain uses TRBV7-3 and TRBJ2-2; 12 nucleotides align to TRBD2. The CDR3 sequence is 15 residues long. The ends lost 5 bases at V and 4 bases at J; junction bases unmatched: 2. CDR1 and CDR2 (germline): SGHTA, FQGTGA.

This clonotype has ten or more counts. The chain combines TRBV7-8 with TRBJ1-5; no reliable D call. From germline, CDR1 is SGHVS and CDR2 FQNEAQ. The V and J ends lost 6 bases and 2 bases respectively, with 11 bases between them. The CDR3 sequence is 14 residues long. The CDR3 bases are TGTGCCAGCAGGGCTACGTTGGGCAATCAGCCCCAGCATTTT. This translates into CASRATLGNQPQHF.

V and J are TRBV19 and TRBJ2-6; D is unclear. The CDR3 sequence is 14 residues long. Germline V gives CDR1 LNHDA, CDR2 SQIVND (reference sequence). The germline V and J ends were trimmed by 7 bases and 2 bases, with 9 bases remaining between them. CDR3: CASKPGPGANVLTF. CDR3 nucleotide sequence: TGTGCCAGTAAACCCGGCCCTGGGGCCAACGTCCTGACTTTC.

This clonotype was counted ten times or more. The chain recombines TRBV5-5 with TRBJ2-3; no clear D gene. Trimming left V 4 bases short and J 8 bases short, with 11 bases between. Per the germline V gene, CDR1 is SGHKS and CDR2 is YYEKEE (reference sequence). The CDR3 contains 12 residues. The CDR3 sequence: CASSPFAATQYF. The DNA for the CDR3 is TGTGCCAGCAGCCCGTTCGCGGCTACGCAGTATTTT.

The chain is built from TRBV11-2 and TRBJ2-3; 11 bases line up with TRBD2. Trimming at V came to 4 bases and at J to 6 bases, leaving 6 bases not matched to a gene. Germline V gives CDR1 SGHAT, CDR2 FQNNGV. CDR3 size: 15 residues. DNA for the CDR3: TGTGCCAGCAGCTCGACTAGCGGGACTGCGGATACGCAGTATTTT. This sequence encodes CASSSTSGTADTQYF.